These 9 T cell receptor beta chains were all obtained from the same sample, sequenced in a study of T cell responses to AZD1222 COVID-19 vaccine. Libraries were prepared by immunoSEQ multiplex PCR; TCRdb keeps only in-frame clonotypes and omits some of them. The sample holds more than 100,000 clones; more than 85% are singletons and the top ten take around 9.4%. The sequences come from peripheral blood, collected on day 0 of AZD1222 vaccination. These receptors all come from an adult in good health.

This clone was seen more than once but under ten times. This chain links TRBV6-5 with TRBJ1-5; D is ambiguous. The CDR3 totals 13 residues. With 8 bases removed from V and 2 bases from J, the gap between germline ends came to 10 bases. CDR1 and CDR2 from the germline V gene are MNHEY and SVGAGI. CDR3 in DNA: TGTGCCAGCCGCCTTATGGGCAATCAGCCCCAGCATTTT. Amino acids: CASRLMGNQPQHF.

The chain employs TRBV5-1 and TRBJ2-2; unclear D gene. Germline V gene sequence: CDR1 SGHRS, CDR2 YFSETQ. The V end was cut by 4 bases, the J end by 2 bases, with 15 bases between. The CDR3 length is 16 residues. The CDR3: CASSPEPHGNTGELFF. CDR3 DNA: TGCGCCAGCAGCCCCGAGCCCCATGGCAACACCGGGGAGCTGTTTTTT.

The genes are TRBV7-2 and TRBJ1-5; 7 nucleotides align to TRBD1. This CDR3 comprises 15 residues. Germline V gives CDR1 SGHTA, CDR2 FQGNSA. The junction had 4 bases not matched to a gene; V was cut back by 5 bases and J by 0 bases. The CDR3 DNA reads TGTGCCAGCAGCATAGGACAGGCTAGCAATCAGCCCCAGCATTTT. Residues: CASSIGQASNQPQHF.

This clone was counted a single time. V usage is TRBV2 and J usage is TRBJ1-5; no clear D. With 4 bases removed from V and 7 bases from J, the gap between germline ends came to 11 bases. Germline loops: CDR1 SNHLY, CDR2 FYNNEI. This CDR3 is 13 amino acids long. The CDR3 is CASSAGGLQPQHF. In DNA form, the CDR3 reads TGTGCCAGCAGTGCTGGAGGTTTGCAGCCCCAGCATTTT. The whole variable domain, remainder taken from reference TRBV2 and TRBJ1-5, is EPEVTQTPSHQVTQMGQEVILRCVPISNHLYFYWYRQILGQKVEFLVSFYNNEISEKSEIFDDQFSVERPDGSNFTLKIRSTKLEDSAMYFCASSAGGLQPQHFGDGTRLSIL.

This clone appeared a few times. This rearrangement joins TRBV19 to TRBJ2-7; tentative D call: TRBD1 (5 bases). This CDR3 contains 16 residues. Trimming pared 3 bases from V and 1 base from J, leaving 16 bases between. Looked up from germline, CDR1 is LNHDA and CDR2 is SQIVND (reference sequence). The CDR3 sequence is CASSMTVSKESYEQYF. In nucleotides, the CDR3 is TGTGCCAGTAGTATGACAGTATCGAAGGAATCCTACGAGCAGTACTTC.

This chain connects TRBV5-4 to TRBJ1-4, with 9 bases lining up with TRBD1. The germline gives CDR1 SGHNT, CDR2 YYREEE (reference sequence). The CDR3 extends over 16 amino acids. J gave up 1 base and V 9 bases, and 10 bases lay outside the gene matches. The CDR3 DNA sequence: TGTGCCACCCTACCGGGACAGGGTGTAACTAATGAAAAACTGTTTTTT. It encodes CATLPGQGVTNEKLFF.

This clone was recorded once. The J gene is TRBJ1-2, the V gene TRBV7-8; TRBD1 might be the D (5 bases). V was pared by 3 bases and J by 8 bases, with 13 bases between. The CDR3 loop spans 13 amino acids. CDR1 and CDR2 from the germline V gene are SGHVS and FQNEAQ. The CDR3 nucleotides are TGTGCCAGCAGCTTGCGCAGGGAAGTGGGCTACACCTTC. This codes for CASSLRREVGYTF.

The V and J genes are TRBV5-1 and TRBJ2-1; 13 positions agree with TRBD2. CDR3 length: 17 amino acids. V lost 2 bases, J lost 5 bases, and 7 bases stayed unmatched. The germline CDR1 and CDR2 sequences are SGHRS and YFSETQ. DNA of the CDR3: TGCGCCAGCAGCTTCCCGGGACTAGCGGGGACTAACAATGAGCAGTTCTTC. This sequence encodes CASSFPGLAGTNNEQFF.

This clone has more than one count but fewer than ten. V is TRBV5-1 and J is TRBJ1-2, with no clear D. Per the germline V gene, CDR1 is SGHRS and CDR2 is YFSETQ. Trimming stripped 4 bases from V and 8 bases from J, with 24 bases between. The CDR3 extends over 16 amino acids. The CDR3 coding sequence is TGCGCCAGCAGCCCCGAATGGTCCGCGGACCCGAGGGGCTACACCTTC. Amino acids: CASSPEWSADPRGYTF.